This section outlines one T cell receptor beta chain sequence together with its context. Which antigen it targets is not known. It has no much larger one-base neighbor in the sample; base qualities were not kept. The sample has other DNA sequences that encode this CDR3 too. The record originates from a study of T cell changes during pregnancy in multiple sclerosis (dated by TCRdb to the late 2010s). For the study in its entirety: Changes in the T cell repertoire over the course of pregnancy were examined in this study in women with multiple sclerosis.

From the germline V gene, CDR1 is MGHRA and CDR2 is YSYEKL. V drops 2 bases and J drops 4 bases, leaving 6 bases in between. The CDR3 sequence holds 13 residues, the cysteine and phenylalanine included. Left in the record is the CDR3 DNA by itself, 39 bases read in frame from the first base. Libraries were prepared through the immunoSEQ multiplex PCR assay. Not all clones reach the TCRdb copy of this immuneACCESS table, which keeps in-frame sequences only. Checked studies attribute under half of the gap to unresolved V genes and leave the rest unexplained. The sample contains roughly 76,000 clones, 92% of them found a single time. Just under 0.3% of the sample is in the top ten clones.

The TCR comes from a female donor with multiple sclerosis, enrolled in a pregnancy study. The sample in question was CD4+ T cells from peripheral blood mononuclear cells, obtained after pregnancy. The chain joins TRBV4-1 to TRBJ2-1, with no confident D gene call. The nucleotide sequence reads TGCGCCAGCAGCCAATTCTATTACAATGAGCAGTTCTTC. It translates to CASSQFYYNEQFF.